This T cell receptor beta chain is from a study of shared clonotypes between healthy human individuals (TCRdb year 2020). Broadly, across the study: The cohort comprised two women and a few men aged 18 to 49 years. For each donor, CD4 naive and CD4 memory were each run on three plates, CD8 naive on two plates, and CD8 memory on one plate. Libraries were prepared and TCR repertoires were sequenced by different laboratories using diverse techniques, in order to increase sequencing depth and limit assay-specific biases. Leukapheresis yielded between about 0.94 and 8.9 billion PBMCs per donor. Blood TCR repertoires of about 5 healthy adults were deeply sequenced to estimate repertoire size and the extent of clonotype sharing between individuals. Broader findings and caveats from the paper: Across a handful of donors, approximately 4.9% of naive CD4, approximately 3.6% of naive CD8, around 2.5% of memory CD4, and 0.3% to 0.45% of memory CD8 clonotypes were shared. Larger estimated clonotype richness was generally found for naive subsets than for memory subsets. Even with the large sequencing depth, rarefaction of the sorted-subset datasets indicated that sequencing was incomplete. Sampling was restricted to blood, and TCR repertoires in tissues likely differ from the TCR repertoires found in blood. Pairwise subsampling indicated that sequencing depth was expected to affect the degree of clonotype sharing among donors. Higher generation probabilities were observed for clonotypes shared by all four sorted-subset donors than for non-shared clonotypes. The small number of donors limited the genetic and exposure-history diversity represented.

Using the deep immunoSEQ assay, multiplex PCR amplified TCR CDR3 regions from genomic DNA. Genomic DNA extracted from each cell subset was distributed evenly over all wells of several immunoSEQ 96-well plates, and each plate served as one replicate. For sorted subsets, around 200 ng genomic DNA, equal to about 30,000 T cell genomes, was loaded into each replicate PCR. The purified libraries were quantified using a Qubit 3.0 fluorometer, sized with a Bioanalyzer 2100, and then quantified again using the KAPA Library Quantification kit. Every immunoSEQ 96-well plate was sequenced on a dedicated single-read 150-cycle Illumina NextSeq 550 flow cell. The authors processed their data as follows. The immunoSEQ output contained only junctional sequences without quality scores, so filtering could not match that applied to full-length reads. Sequences were annotated with PyIR, a Python wrapper for IgBLAST v1.9, and V/J genes and CDR3 were assigned using IMGT germline references. Reads with weak V/J assignments (E-value above 1e-6), missing CDR3, stop codons, out-of-frame junctions, or ambiguous translated residues were removed. V3J clonotypes were defined as sequences sharing the same inferred V gene, J gene, and CDR3 amino acid sequence. Percentage overlap between repertoires was calculated by dividing the number of shared unique clonotypes by the size of the smaller repertoire. Repertoire richness was assessed with RTK rarefaction, the Chao1 estimator, and Recon v2.1 estimates of unobserved clonotypes. Generation probabilities were computed with OLGA for all TCRbeta clonotypes obtained by the gDNA method from four donors. In TCRdb, the immuneACCESS table is reduced to in-frame sequences with V and J assigned. These tables do not hold every clone; where another copy was compared, an unresolved V gene accounts for under half, and the others remain unexplained. V, J and clone size are taken as reported in that table, and D and trimming were inferred from the DNA itself. A total of hundreds of thousands of clones appear in this sample, less than 85% of them only once. 9% to 12% of the sample comes from the top ten.

V is cut by 4 bases and J by 3 bases, and the space between the germline ends is 12 bases. The CDR3 contains 14 residues, cysteine and phenylalanine counted. The retained sequence is limited to the CDR3, 42 bases, with the frame set at the first base. In the germline V gene, CDR1 corresponds to KGHSH and CDR2 to LQKENI. On this clone itself: Which antigen it targets is not known. The input lacks base qualities; no much larger clone sits a single base away.

The donors were healthy, HIV-negative adults who had no recently reported acute infections or vaccinations. Only Caucasian adults living in Nashville, Tennessee, USA were represented among the donors. CD4+ T cells were enriched by magnetic negative selection, after which naive cells were positively selected on CD45RA and the negative fraction was taken as the memory subset. After blood collection by leukapheresis, PBMCs were isolated using Ficoll-Histopaque density gradient centrifugation and then cryopreserved in the vapor phase of liquid nitrogen. Analytical flow cytometry was used to check the purity and quantity of each magnetically sorted T cell population. Each sorted fraction had its genomic DNA isolated and then quantified by UV absorbance on a Nanodrop 2000c.

The sequence was collected from a man aged 30 to 39 in good health. Recombination connected TRBV18 to TRBJ1-1; the D gene is possibly TRBD1, with 5 bases matching. The sample was memory CD4+ T cells sorted from blood. The cell subset or site label, as the study defines it: CD45RA-negative fraction. Here the CDR3 is given as CASSRGGGDTEAFF. Read as DNA, the sequence is TGTGCCAGCTCACGGGGCGGGGGTGACACTGAAGCTTTCTTT.